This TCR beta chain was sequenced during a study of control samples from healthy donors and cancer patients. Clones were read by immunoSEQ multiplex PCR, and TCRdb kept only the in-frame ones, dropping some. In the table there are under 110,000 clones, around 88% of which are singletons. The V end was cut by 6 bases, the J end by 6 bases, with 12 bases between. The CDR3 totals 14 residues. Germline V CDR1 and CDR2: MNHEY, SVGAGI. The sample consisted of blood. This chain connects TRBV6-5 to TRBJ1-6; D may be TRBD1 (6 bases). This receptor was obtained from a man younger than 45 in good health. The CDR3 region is CASRGGGGNSPLHF. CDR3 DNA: TGTGCCAGCAGAGGGGGAGGTGGTAATTCACCCCTCCACTTT.